The 20 T cell receptor beta chains listed next were all sequenced from one sample in a study of shared clonotypes between healthy human individuals. Clones were sequenced by immunoSEQ multiplex PCR, and TCRdb holds only the in-frame ones, with some missing. Of more than 1 million clones listed, about 84% are singletons. Specimen: memory CD4+ T cells from PBMCs. As for subset: CD45RA-negative fraction. These receptors were taken from a man in his late teens or twenties in good health. Some clones in this sample may be carry-over from other donors' samples.

CDR3 bases: TGTGCCAGCTCACCAACCCAGGGGGCGAACACTGAAGCTTTCTTT. Translated, it gives CASSPTQGANTEAFF. The rearrangement links TRBV18 to TRBJ1-1; 8 positions agree with TRBD1. V was clipped by 2 bases and J by 1 base; unmatched bases: 3. Germline V gene lookup returns CDR1 KGHSH and CDR2 LQKENI. The CDR3 consists of 15 residues.

This sequence joins TRBV7-2 and TRBJ1-4, with 7 positions matching TRBD1. CDR1 and CDR2 (germline): SGHTA, FQGNSA. There are 15 residues in the CDR3. Losses at the gene ends were 6 bases for V and 6 bases for J; bases not matched to a gene: 10. CDR3 loop: CASSHPQGVYEKLFF. The CDR3 bases are TGTGCCAGCAGTCATCCTCAGGGGGTTTATGAAAAACTGTTTTTT.

V usage is TRBV21-1 and J usage is TRBJ2-5; TRBD2, the D gene given by the table, was not confirmed from the DNA. TRBV21-1 is flagged as a pseudogene. The CDR3 spans 13 residues. The CDR3 coding sequence is TGTGCCAGCAGCAATATCACCCGGGAGACCCAGTACTTC. It encodes CASSNITRETQYF.

CDR3 in amino acids: CASSLNGGSQETQYF. The CDR3 DNA reads as TGTGCCAGCAGCTTAAATGGTGGCAGCCAAGAGACCCAGTACTTC. The gene calls are TRBV7-3 and TRBJ2-5; D gene uncertain. CDR3 size: 15 residues. Germline V CDR1 and CDR2: SGHTA, FQGTGA. V was clipped by 1 base and J by 1 base, with 10 bases between them.

This clone has a single count. In DNA form, the CDR3 reads TGTGCCAGCAGTTTATTGGGGGTTTGGGAGAAAGGGGATTCACCCCTCCACTTT. It encodes CASSLLGVWEKGDSPLHF. The V gene is TRBV27, the J gene TRBJ1-6; possible D gene TRBD1, 5 bases. The CDR3 totals 18 residues. The V and J ends lost 1 base and 8 bases respectively, with 21 bases between them. In germline, CDR1 is MNHEY, CDR2 SMNVEV (reference sequence).

Many counts were recorded for this clone. The chain links TRBV7-7 to TRBJ1-4; 8 bases match TRBD1. V gave up 5 bases and J gave up 7 bases; unmatched junction bases: 9. The CDR3 is 15 residues long. Germline values: CDR1 SSHAT, CDR2 FNYEAQ (reference sequence). DNA for the CDR3: TGTGCCAGCAGCCCCAATGCAGGGGGCACTGAAAAACTGTTTTTT. Its protein is CASSPNAGGTEKLFF. Looking up the rest from reference TRBV7-7 and TRBJ1-4 gives the full variable domain: GAGVSQSPRYKVTKRGQDVTLRCDPISSHATLYWYQQALGQGPEFLTYFNYEAQPDKSGLPSDRFSAERPEGSISTLTIQRTEQRDSAMYRCASSPNAGGTEKLFFGSGTQLSVL.

The rearrangement links TRBV30 to TRBJ2-5, with D unresolved. Germline CDR1 is GTSNPN and CDR2 is SVGIG (reference sequence). Trimming removed 4 bases at V and 4 bases at J, with 13 bases between. This CDR3 comprises 13 residues. The CDR3 bases are TGTGCCTGGAAAAGGACCGTCGGAGAGACCCAGTACTTC. Its protein product is CAWKRTVGETQYF.

The J gene is TRBJ1-2, the V gene TRBV4-1; D is undetermined. Looked up from germline, CDR1 is MGHRA and CDR2 is YSYEKL. The CDR3 contains 18 residues. V was clipped by 4 bases and J by 4 bases, with 25 bases between them. CDR3: CASSLSLQLVGIFYGYTF. The CDR3 bases are TGCGCCAGCAGCCTCTCCCTACAGCTCGTAGGGATATTCTATGGCTACACCTTC.

In regard to this clone: A much larger clone differs from this one at a single base, so this may be a read error. This same CDR3 is encoded by further DNA sequences in the sample. The rearrangement uses TRBV27 and TRBJ2-7, with TRBD2 matching 9 bases. CDR3 length: 15 amino acids. V dropped 0 bases and J dropped 3; count of bases not matched to a gene: 3. In germline, CDR1 is MNHEY, CDR2 SMNVEV (reference sequence). DNA of the CDR3: TGTGCCAGCAGTTTATCGGTAGCGGGGGTCTACGAGCAGTACTTC. This codes for CASSLSVAGVYEQYF.

The chain couples TRBV2 to TRBJ2-5; possible D gene TRBD1, 6 bases. In germline, CDR1 is SNHLY, CDR2 FYNNEI. CDR3 size: 13 residues. V lost 5 bases and J lost 3, with 10 bases in between. The CDR3 reads CASSPDRKETQYF. The CDR3 DNA is TGTGCCAGCAGTCCGGACAGAAAAGAGACCCAGTACTTC.

The V and J genes are TRBV19 and TRBJ2-1, with D tentatively TRBD2 (5 bases). The V gene's germline CDR1 is LNHDA and CDR2 SQIVND (reference sequence). Trimming took off 6 bases at V and 1 base at J, with 16 bases between the two ends. This CDR3 has 16 residues. In DNA form, the CDR3 reads TGTGCCAGTAGCCCCTTGGGCGGCGGGTCCTACAATGAGCAGTTCTTC. Residues: CASSPLGGGSYNEQFF.

The V call is TRBV18, the J call TRBJ2-1; no definite D call. Deletions cut 2 bases from V and 0 bases from J, with 8 bases between. CDR1 and CDR2 from the germline V gene are KGHSH and LQKENI. CDR3 length equals 15 residues. The CDR3 nucleotides read TGTGCCAGCTCACCAGGACCTGGCTCCTACAATGAGCAGTTCTTC. Translating gives CASSPGPGSYNEQFF.

A remark on this clone: The missing conserved phenylalanine or tryptophan at the end of this CDR3 makes a read error likely. This chain joins TRBV7-6 and TRBJ2-7; 9 nucleotides agree with TRBD1. Losses at the gene ends were 4 bases for V and 7 bases for J; bases not matched to a gene: 11. The CDR3 contains 15 residues. CDR1 is SGHVS and CDR2 is FNYEAQ in the germline V gene. As DNA, the CDR3 is TGTGCCAGCAGCTCCAGTGTGGGACAGGGAAAGGAGCAGTACCTC. It encodes CASSSSVGQGKEQYL.

The V and J genes are TRBV28 and TRBJ1-5, with 7 bases that match TRBD1. This CDR3 has 17 residues. The germline gives CDR1 MDHEN, CDR2 SYDVKM. J lost 11 bases, V lost 5 bases, and 21 bases had no gene match. The CDR3 loop reads CASSGDRYRGAQGSQHF. The CDR3 nucleotides read TGTGCCAGCAGTGGCGACCGCTACAGGGGCGCACAGGGGTCCCAGCATTTT.

In its sample, this clone was seen many times. The chain has TRBV28 and TRBJ2-7, with TRBD1 matching over 9 bases. J gave up 4 bases and V 3 bases, and 4 bases lay outside the gene matches. CDR1 and CDR2 (germline): MDHEN, SYDVKM. This CDR3 is 14 amino acids long. CDR3 nucleotides: TGTGCCAGCAGTTTGGGGACAGGGCCATACGAGCAGTACTTC. This translates into CASSLGTGPYEQYF.

The CDR3 DNA is TGTGCCAGCAGTGAGACTAGTACTGGGGCCCGAGACATTCAGTACTTC. As protein: CASSETSTGARDIQYF. J is TRBJ2-4 and V is TRBV6-1, with a weak D call TRBD2 (6 bases). This CDR3 comprises 16 residues. The V and J ends lost 3 bases and 8 bases respectively, with 20 bases between them. Germline CDR1 is MNHNS and CDR2 is SASEGT.

J is TRBJ2-5 and V is TRBV5-1; possibly TRBD1 for D (5 bases). The CDR3 runs 14 residues. Trimming pared 4 bases from V and 3 bases from J, leaving 13 bases between. Germline V CDR1 and CDR2: SGHRS, YFSETQ. The CDR3 bases are TGCGCCAGCAGCCAGCGACAGCTAGAAGAGACCCAGTACTTC. As protein: CASSQRQLEETQYF.

This clone was counted at least ten times. The V gene is TRBV6-1, the J gene TRBJ2-7; perhaps TRBD1 as D (6 bases). V was trimmed by 3 bases and J by 4 bases, leaving 10 bases between them. Germline lookup yields CDR1 MNHNS and CDR2 SASEGT. The CDR3 has 13 amino acids. The CDR3 protein is CASSESRGYEQYF. CDR3 nucleotide sequence: TGTGCCAGCAGTGAGTCCAGGGGTTACGAGCAGTACTTC.

The chain recombines TRBV10-3 with TRBJ2-6, with a tentative D call TRBD2 (5 bases). The V end was cut by 8 bases, the J end by 0 bases, with 8 bases between. Germline loops: CDR1 ENHRY, CDR2 SYGVKD. This CDR3 has 14 amino acids. For the CDR3, the DNA is TGTGCCATCGGGAGTGGCTCTGGGGCCAACGTCCTGACTTTC. It codes for CAIGSGSGANVLTF.

This chain links TRBV6-4 with TRBJ2-6; D gene ambiguous. CDR1 and CDR2 (germline): MRHNA, SNTAGT. V was clipped by 4 bases and J by 0 bases, with 7 bases between them. This CDR3 spans 15 amino acids. This chain's CDR3 is CASSVSFSGANVLTF. DNA of the CDR3: TGTGCCAGCAGTGTATCTTTCTCTGGGGCCAACGTCCTGACTTTC.